This T cell receptor beta chain was documented in a study of CD8+ T cells in alopecia areata (dated by TCRdb to about 2018). Study-level background: Treated patients were enrolled in an open-label pilot trial of oral tofacitinib, 5 to 10 mg twice daily, for moderate-to-severe alopecia areata. Patients received tofacitinib for 6 to 18 months and were then followed off drug for 6 months to check for delayed response and recurrence. For the treated patients, the SALT score, which quantifies what percentage of scalp surface area is affected, served as the measure of disease severity. The study used high-throughput TCRbeta sequencing to examine T cell clonal expansion in alopecia areata, in both the C3H/HeJ mouse model and human patients. In humans, TCRbeta sequencing was performed on scalp tissue and on sorted CD4+ and CD8+ peripheral blood T cells from healthy controls and from patients with patchy or totalis/universalis alopecia areata. Biopsies were taken from tofacitinib-treated patients at baseline and at 4 and 24 weeks of treatment, and a later scalp biopsy was taken in several of the tofacitinib-treated patients. Scalp clonality was compared across normal scalp (n=4), patchy alopecia areata scalp (n=8), and alopecia totalis/universalis scalp (n=8). RNA came from the PAXgene miRNA kit for fixed scalp, the miRNeasy kit for PBMCs, and the RNeasy kit for mouse skin. Amplification of TCRbeta CDR3 regions was done by immunoSEQ multiplex PCR using 35 Vbeta forward primers and 13 Jbeta reverse primers.

The CDR3 runs 13 amino acids, cysteine and phenylalanine included. The kept DNA is CDR3 alone, 39 bases in frame from the first base. Via the germline V gene, CDR1 is SGHDN and CDR2 FVKESK. V loses 1 base, J loses 16 bases, and the germline ends lie 17 bases apart. Overall study outcomes, separate from this receptor: Many expanded lesional clones were found to persist in scalp and blood during tofacitinib treatment, and relapse after treatment cessation may be partly explained by this persistence. Compared with mice, TCR sequences shared between patients were less clear, possibly partly because of HLA diversity across the patient population. Because the treated cohort was small and had just a single nonresponder, larger studies are needed to establish links between baseline CD8+ expansion and response. Compared with normal scalp, lesional scalp, particularly in alopecia totalis/universalis, had higher clonality and more expanded CD8+ clones, which suggests antigenic drive. Resident alphabeta T cells in normal human skin are also sequenced, complicating scalp TCR repertoire analysis, unlike mouse skin dominated by gammadelta T cells. Scalp clonality and the number of expanded CD8+ clones among the top 100 scalp clones were significantly decreased by tofacitinib.

This clone has just a few counts. The antigen it recognizes is unknown. Base qualities are not provided; no much larger clone lies one nucleotide away. What the time point label conveys for this sample: about 4 weeks on oral tofacitinib. The intended sense of this specimen's treatment or condition label: oral pan-JAK inhibitor, 5-10 mg twice daily. Lesional scalp punch biopsies and peripheral blood were collected from alopecia areata patients. PBMCs were isolated by density centrifugation and stained for CD3, CD4 and CD8, after which CD4+ and CD8+ T cells were sorted on a FACSAria. Libraries were built with the immunoSEQ multiplex PCR assay. For TCR sequencing, RNA was extracted from every sample and reverse transcribed into cDNA to serve as template. First-strand cDNA was synthesized using SuperScript III with a 2:1 mix of oligo-dT and random hexamers. Amplification bias was assessed with a synthetic immune receptor repertoire, and residual bias was removed computationally. From the authors' description of their analysis: Raw reads were preprocessed for error removal, and CDR3 was defined according to IMGT conventions as running from the conserved cysteine to phenylalanine. Clonality was computed as 1 minus the Shannon entropy, with the entropy normalized by log2 of the number of productive unique TCRs. Whether each scalp clone was CD4 or CD8 was inferred by checking scalp TCRbeta sequences against the CD4 and CD8 repertoires from sorted blood. TCRdb stores this immuneACCESS table with in-frame sequences only. Part of the clones is absent; in the studies checked, under half of the shortfall reflects unresolved V genes, and no reason is known for the rest. The D gene and trimming were derived from the DNA, and the V and J assignments and clone size from that table. This sample gives more than 95,000 clones in total; about three fifths of them show up just once. Jointly, the top ten make up around 30% of the sample.

This sample comprised CD8+ T cells sorted from blood, obtained at week 4, from a patient treated with tofacitinib. The sequence derives from a human donor with alopecia areata. The V and J segments used are TRBV14 and TRBJ2-1, with the D gene uncertain. In nucleotide form, the sequence is TGTGCCAGCAGCCAAGTAATACCGGGCCGGATTTTCTTC. This codes for CASSQVIPGRIFF.